The rows below give T cell receptor beta chains drawn from one sample of a study of CD8 T cells in ankylosing spondylitis. A single record per CDR3 protein comes from TCRdb applying MiXCR to the 5' RACE reads. This sample has around 440,000 distinct CDR3 sequences, with 17% found just once. Sequencing used blood, either unsorted or a sorted T cell fraction (not recorded which). These receptors originate from a male donor with ankylosing spondylitis. Both conserved end residues are part of each CDR3. A D gene is named only where the DNA matches it firmly. Not every row has a clone size; where given, it reads once, few, many or a size class.

14 | - | TRBJ2-2 | TRBV4-1 | - | CASSQETELGELFF | TGCGCCAGCAGCCAAGAAACGGAGCTCGGGGAGCTGTTTTTT
18 | many | TRBJ2-7 | TRBV5-1 | TRBD2 | CASSSTGTSGKASYEQYF | TGCGCCAGCAGCTCAACCGGGACTAGCGGGAAAGCTTCCTACGAGCAGTACTTC
13 | - | TRBJ1-5 | TRBV29-1 | - | CSVGGGGNQPQHF | TGCAGCGTTGGGGGTGGGGGTAATCAGCCCCAGCATTTT
15 | - | TRBJ2-7 | TRBV20-1 | TRBD2 | CSARESRRGVYEQYF | TGCAGTGCTAGAGAATCGCGGCGGGGGGTCTACGAGCAGTACTTC
17 | - | TRBJ1-2 | TRBV5-1 | - | CASSLAGQLIANYGYTF | TGCGCCAGCAGCTTGGCCGGACAGCTCATAGCTAACTATGGCTACACCTTC
13 | - | TRBJ2-5 | TRBV20-1 | TRBD2 | CSAPSGAKETQYF | TGCAGTGCCCCTAGCGGTGCTAAAGAGACCCAGTACTTC
17 | - | TRBJ1-6 | TRBV4-1 | - | CASSQDGTGRFNSPLHF | TGCGCCAGCAGCCAAGATGGAACAGGGCGCTTTAATTCACCCCTCCACTTT
16 | - | TRBJ1-5 | TRBV11-2 | - | CASSLDGQYSNQPQHF | TGTGCCAGCAGCTTAGACGGACAGTATAGCAATCAGCCCCAGCATTTT
15 | few | TRBJ2-2 | TRBV5-1 | TRBD2 | CASSDSTGGTGELFF | TGCGCCAGCAGCGACTCGACGGGGGGAACCGGGGAGCTGTTTTTT
12 | - | TRBJ2-7 | TRBV6-1 | - | CASRTTQYEQYF | TGTGCCAGCAGGACTACCCAGTACGAGCAGTACTTC
14 | - | TRBJ2-5 | TRBV24-1 | - | CATSDTGYQETQYF | TGTGCCACCAGTGATACAGGGTACCAAGAGACCCAGTACTTC
17 | few | TRBJ2-6 | TRBV12-3/TRBV12-4 | - | CASSLRASPSGANVLTF | TGTGCCAGCAGTTTACGTGCCAGTCCCTCTGGGGCCAACGTCCTGACTTTC
17 | few | TRBJ1-5 | TRBV4-1 | - | CASSQGDRTPSNQPQHF | TGCGCCAGCAGCCAAGGGGACCGTACCCCTAGCAATCAGCCCCAGCATTTT
12 | few | TRBJ2-3 | TRBV7-2 | - | CASSTFGDTQYF | TGTGCCAGCAGCACTTTCGGAGATACGCAGTATTTT
13 | few | TRBJ2-1 | TRBV5-1 | - | CASRRDVNNEQFF | TGCGCCAGCAGGCGGGACGTCAACAATGAGCAGTTCTTC
13 | many | TRBJ2-7 | TRBV20-1 | TRBD1 | CSALGQGAYEQYF | TGCAGTGCTCTTGGACAGGGGGCCTACGAGCAGTACTTC
12 | many | TRBJ1-5 | TRBV12-3/TRBV12-4 | - | CASRGSNQPQHF | TGTGCCAGCAGAGGGAGCAATCAGCCCCAGCATTTT
11 | few | TRBJ1-2 | TRBV3-1 | - | CASSWGGGYTF | TGTGCCAGCAGCTGGGGTGGTGGCTACACCTTC
15 | - | TRBJ2-7 | TRBV20-1 | TRBD2 | CSARISGGISYEQYF | TGCAGTGCTAGGATTAGCGGGGGGATCTCCTACGAGCAGTACTTC
16 | few | TRBJ2-3 | TRBV20-1 | TRBD1 | CSAETGFKGRTDTQYF | TGCAGTGCCGAGACAGGGTTCAAGGGTCGCACAGATACGCAGTATTTT
17 | few | TRBJ2-2 | TRBV5-1 | - | CASSLAVPQGYTGELFF | TGCGCCAGCAGCTTGGCCGTACCCCAGGGGTACACCGGGGAGCTGTTTTTT
16 | - | TRBJ2-1 | TRBV20-1 | TRBD2 | CSARDPSGRTYNEQFF | TGCAGTGCTAGAGATCCTAGCGGGAGGACCTACAATGAGCAGTTCTTC
16 | - | TRBJ1-2 | TRBV4-3 | - | CASSQEVASSSHGYTF | TGCGCCAGCAGCCAAGAGGTCGCCAGCTCGTCACATGGCTACACCTTC
14 | - | TRBJ2-5 | TRBV5-1 | - | CASSLQPIQETQYF | TGCGCCAGCAGCTTGCAACCAATCCAAGAGACCCAGTACTTC
15 | few | TRBJ1-2 | TRBV12-3/TRBV12-4 | - | CASTLSGRGDYGYTF | TGTGCCAGCACCCTTTCGGGGAGGGGTGACTATGGCTACACCTTC
16 | - | TRBJ2-1 | TRBV6-1 | TRBD2 | CASSVAGAAQYNEQFF | TGTGCCAGCAGTGTAGCGGGAGCGGCTCAATACAATGAGCAGTTCTTC
12 | few | TRBJ2-1 | TRBV28 | - | CASSSPYDEQFF | TGTGCCAGCAGTTCACCCTACGATGAGCAGTTCTTC
17 | many | TRBJ2-7 | TRBV10-3 | TRBD2 | CAISESSSGTGFYEQYF | TGTGCCATCAGTGAGTCTTCTAGCGGGACGGGGTTCTACGAGCAGTACTTC
14 | - | TRBJ2-7 | TRBV28 | TRBD2 | CASSWLAGSYEQYF | TGTGCCAGCAGTTGGCTAGCGGGAAGCTACGAGCAGTACTTC
17 | few | TRBJ1-4 | TRBV4-3 | TRBD1 | CASSHTPGGRANEKLFF | TGCGCCAGCAGCCATACGCCAGGGGGAAGAGCTAATGAAAAACTGTTTTTT
13 | - | TRBJ2-5 | TRBV20-1 | - | CSAREARGETQYF | TGCAGTGCTAGAGAGGCTAGGGGAGAGACCCAGTACTTC
16 | few | TRBJ2-2 | TRBV19 | TRBD2 | CASSPGGSTNTGELFF | TGTGCCAGTAGTCCGGGGGGGAGCACGAACACCGGGGAGCTGTTTTTT
14 | - | TRBJ2-2 | TRBV3-1 | TRBD2 | CASSQVAGGRELFF | TGTGCCAGCAGCCAAGTAGCGGGAGGCCGGGAGCTGTTTTTT
12 | - | TRBJ2-1 | TRBV2 | - | CASGDQENEQFF | TGTGCCAGCGGGGACCAAGAGAATGAGCAGTTCTTC
13 | - | TRBJ2-5 | TRBV14 | TRBD2 | CASSLGTSGPQYF | TGTGCCAGCAGCCTCGGGACTAGTGGGCCCCAGTACTTC
11 | few | TRBJ2-1 | TRBV25-1 | - | CASSDTPRQFF | TGTGCCAGCAGTGATACCCCTAGGCAGTTCTTC
15 | once | TRBJ1-1 | TRBV5-1 | - | CASSLRPGGDTEAFF | TGCGCCAGCAGCCTTAGACCCGGGGGGGACACTGAAGCTTTCTTT
15 | - | TRBJ2-7 | TRBV6-5 | - | CASSYARDGSYEQYF | TGTGCCAGCAGTTACGCCCGGGACGGCTCCTACGAGCAGTACTTC
14 | few | TRBJ2-1 | TRBV10-3 | - | CASTRGPGPNEQFF | TGTGCCAGTACCCGGGGGCCGGGTCCGAATGAGCAGTTCTTC
14 | many | TRBJ2-1 | TRBV3-1 | - | CASSPRLYYNEQFF | TGTGCCAGCAGCCCGCGGCTGTATTACAATGAGCAGTTCTTC
15 | few | TRBJ2-7 | TRBV7-9 | TRBD1 | CASSFGQGISYEQYF | TGTGCCAGCAGCTTTGGACAGGGGATATCCTACGAGCAGTACTTC
15 | many | TRBJ1-1 | TRBV7-9 | - | CASSLGIPGRDEAFF | TGTGCCAGCAGCTTGGGAATTCCGGGTCGGGATGAAGCTTTCTTT
14 | - | TRBJ1-6 | TRBV20-1 | TRBD1 | CSARDRHWNSPLHF | TGCAGTGCACGGGACAGGCACTGGAATTCACCCCTCCACTTT
19 | - | TRBJ2-6 | TRBV4-2 | TRBD1 | CASSQGWGTGGSGANVLTF | TGTGCCAGCAGCCAGGGGTGGGGGACAGGGGGCTCTGGGGCCAACGTCCTGACTTTC
14 | - | TRBJ1-3 | TRBV20-1 | TRBD1 | CSAAKTGAGNTIYF | TGCAGTGCCGCCAAGACAGGGGCTGGAAACACCATATATTTT
15 | few | TRBJ2-7 | TRBV3-1 | - | CASSPGDGSSYEQYF | TGTGCCAGCAGTCCGGGTGATGGAAGCTCCTACGAGCAGTACTTC
17 | - | TRBJ2-6 | TRBV6-1 | TRBD1 | CASTRAQGAYGANVLTF | TGTGCCAGCACCCGAGCTCAGGGGGCATATGGGGCCAACGTCCTGACTTTC
17 | - | TRBJ2-1 | TRBV7-9 | TRBD2 | CASSLSRGGDRYNEQFF | TGTGCCAGCAGCTTATCACGGGGGGGAGACCGTTACAATGAGCAGTTCTTC
12 | - | TRBJ1-2 | TRBV29-1 | - | CSVAKGSDGYTF | TGCAGCGTTGCGAAGGGATCGGATGGCTACACCTTC
16 | few | TRBJ2-2 | TRBV7-7 | TRBD1 | CASSLDGTGGTGELFF | TGTGCTAGCAGCTTAGATGGTACAGGGGGCACCGGGGAGCTGTTTTTT
12 | many | TRBJ1-6 | TRBV12-3/TRBV12-4 | - | CASSFTPFSLHF | TGTGCCAGCAGTTTTACTCCTTTCTCCCTCCACTTT
13 | few | TRBJ2-1 | TRBV7-9 | TRBD2 | CASGLGLAGEQFF | TGTGCCAGCGGCCTTGGACTAGCGGGAGAGCAGTTCTTC
13 | few | TRBJ2-1 | TRBV5-6 | TRBD2 | CASSLAAGNEQFF | TGTGCCAGCAGCTTGGCAGCGGGGAATGAGCAGTTCTTC
14 | few | TRBJ1-2 | TRBV7-9 | - | CASSSAATLGGYTF | TGTGCCAGCAGCTCGGCGGCCACTCTGGGCGGCTACACCTTC
23 | few | TRBJ2-1 | TRBV4-3 | TRBD2 | CASSQEGAGTGFVGTSGRNEQFF | TGCGCCAGCAGCCAAGAGGGGGCCGGGACAGGGTTCGTGGGGACTAGCGGGAGAAATGAGCAGTTCTTC
15 | - | TRBJ2-3 | TRBV10-3 | - | CAISEDGGDTDTQYF | TGTGCCATCAGTGAGGACGGAGGGGACACAGATACGCAGTATTTT
14 | many | TRBJ1-1 | TRBV11-3 | - | CASSFRGANTEAFF | TGTGCCAGCAGCTTTCGAGGCGCAAACACTGAAGCTTTCTTT
16 | few | TRBJ2-2 | TRBV5-1 | - | CASSPSRTANTGELFF | TGCGCCAGCAGCCCGAGCAGGACAGCTAACACCGGGGAGCTGTTTTTT
18 | - | TRBJ2-6 | TRBV12-3/TRBV12-4 | TRBD1 | CASSFRTGGGSGANVLTF | TGTGCCAGCAGTTTTCGGACAGGGGGTGGGTCTGGGGCCAACGTCCTGACTTTC